The sample holds many counts of the clone carrying this TCR beta chain. CDR1 SGHAT and CDR2 FQNNGV come from the germline V gene. The CDR3 covers 14 residues. V shed 8 bases and J 4 bases; nucleotides not matched to a gene: 4. This entry comes from a study of shared clonotypes between healthy human individuals. The assay was immunoSEQ multiplex PCR, and TCRdb's table has in-frame clones only and misses some. The table includes about 670,000 clones, about two thirds detected once. The sequence was collected from a woman between 25 and 40 years old in good health. Sequencing was performed on memory CD4+ T cells sorted from blood. As for subset: CD45RA-negative fraction. The chain combines TRBV11-2 with TRBJ2-1, with 11 bases matching TRBD2. CDR3: CASGLAGPYNEQFF. DNA of the CDR3: TGTGCCAGCGGACTAGCGGGTCCTTACAATGAGCAGTTCTTC.